The source of this TCR beta chain is a study of shared clonotypes between healthy human individuals. CDR1 and CDR2 (germline): KGHSH, LQKENI. This CDR3 is 15 amino acids long. V lost 3 bases, J lost 1 base, and 9 bases lay in between. Points from the study as a whole: The expectation was that sequencing depth would affect clonotype sharing among donors.

Assay used: immunoSEQ multiplex PCR; TCRdb lists only in-frame clones, some missing. The repertoire consists of some 350,000 clones, with less than 85% occurring once and the leading ten covering approximately 10%. On this clone itself: Its target is unknown.

Input material: memory CD4+ T cells sorted from blood. The subset is: CD45RA-negative fraction. The genes are TRBV18 and TRBJ2-2; no firm D call. This TCR derives from a man aged 25 to 40 in good health. Written as DNA, the CDR3 is TGTGCCAGCTCACCCGAACGGGTGAACACCGGGGAGCTGTTTTTT. The encoded protein is CASSPERVNTGELFF.